Sequencing of this T cell receptor beta chain was carried out in a study of shared clonotypes between healthy human individuals. As defined, naive CD8 cells were CD45RO-negative and positively selected for CCR7, with terminally differentiated effector memory CD45RA+ cells excluded. Using immunoSEQ multiplex PCR, the repertoire was profiled, and TCRdb retains in-frame clones only, with some absent. The repertoire holds more than 500,000 clones, 85% to 95% seen once, with approximately 0.11% in the top ten. This TCR was sampled from a woman aged 25 to 39 in good health. What was sequenced was naive CD8+ T cells sorted from blood.

The CDR3 region has the DNA TGTGCCAGTAGTATAGATACAACTACCCTCTACGAGCAGTACTTC. Encoded protein: CASSIDTTTLYEQYF. The rearrangement uses TRBV19 and TRBJ2-7; unclear D gene. CDR3 length: 15 residues. Trimming took 0 bases from V and 3 from J, leaving 12 bases between them. Germline CDR1 is LNHDA and CDR2 is SQIVND (reference sequence).